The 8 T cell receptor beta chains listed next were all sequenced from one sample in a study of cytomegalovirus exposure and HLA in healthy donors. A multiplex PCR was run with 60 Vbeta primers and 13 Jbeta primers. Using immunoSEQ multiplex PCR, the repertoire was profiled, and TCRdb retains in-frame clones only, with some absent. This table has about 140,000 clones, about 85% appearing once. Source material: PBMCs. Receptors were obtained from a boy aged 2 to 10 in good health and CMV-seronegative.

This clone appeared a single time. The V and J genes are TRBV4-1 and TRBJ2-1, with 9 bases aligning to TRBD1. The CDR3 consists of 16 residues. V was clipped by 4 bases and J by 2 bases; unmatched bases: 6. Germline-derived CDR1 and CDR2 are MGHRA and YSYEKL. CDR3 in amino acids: CASSPTWDRAYNEQFF. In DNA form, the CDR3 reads TGCGCCAGCAGCCCTACTTGGGACAGGGCCTACAATGAGCAGTTCTTC.

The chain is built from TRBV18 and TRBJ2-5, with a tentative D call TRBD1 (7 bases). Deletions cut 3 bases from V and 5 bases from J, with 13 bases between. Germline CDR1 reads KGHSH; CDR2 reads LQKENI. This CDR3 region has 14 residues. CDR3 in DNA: TGTGCCAGCTCACCTCTGGCAGGGGGGGAGACCCAGTACTTC. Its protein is CASSPLAGGETQYF.

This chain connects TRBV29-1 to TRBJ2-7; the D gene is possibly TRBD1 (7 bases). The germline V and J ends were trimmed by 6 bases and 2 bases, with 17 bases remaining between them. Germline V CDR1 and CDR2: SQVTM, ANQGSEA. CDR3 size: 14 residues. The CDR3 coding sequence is TGCAGCGTGGGGCGGGACAGTGGACCCTACGAGCAGTACTTC. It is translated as CSVGRDSGPYEQYF.

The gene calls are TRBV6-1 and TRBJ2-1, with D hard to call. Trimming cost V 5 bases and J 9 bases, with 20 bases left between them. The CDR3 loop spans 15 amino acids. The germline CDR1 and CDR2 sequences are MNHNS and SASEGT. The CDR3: CASSPKRLAGREQFF. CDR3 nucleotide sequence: TGTGCCAGCAGTCCGAAACGATTGGCAGGCCGTGAGCAGTTCTTC.

CDR3 in amino acids: CASRDLRRNEQFF. CDR3 nucleotides: TGCGCCAGCAGGGACTTGCGTCGCAATGAGCAGTTCTTC. V usage is TRBV5-1 and J usage is TRBJ2-1; TRBD2 is a possible D gene (5 bases). The CDR3 covers 13 residues. CDR1 and CDR2 from the germline V gene are SGHRS and YFSETQ. Trimming removed 5 bases at V and 6 bases at J, with 12 bases between.

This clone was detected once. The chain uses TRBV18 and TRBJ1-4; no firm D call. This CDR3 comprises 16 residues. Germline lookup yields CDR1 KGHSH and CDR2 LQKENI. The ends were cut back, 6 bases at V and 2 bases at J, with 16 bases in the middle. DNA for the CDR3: TGTGCCAGCTCCCACACGAATCCTGGTACTAATGAAAAACTGTTTTTT. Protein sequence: CASSHTNPGTNEKLFF.

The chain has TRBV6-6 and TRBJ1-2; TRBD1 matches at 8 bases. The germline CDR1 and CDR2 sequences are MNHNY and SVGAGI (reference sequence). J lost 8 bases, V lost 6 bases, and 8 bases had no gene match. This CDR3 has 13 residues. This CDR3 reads CASRDRELRGYTF. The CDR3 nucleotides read TGTGCCAGCAGGGACAGGGAGCTCCGGGGCTACACCTTC.

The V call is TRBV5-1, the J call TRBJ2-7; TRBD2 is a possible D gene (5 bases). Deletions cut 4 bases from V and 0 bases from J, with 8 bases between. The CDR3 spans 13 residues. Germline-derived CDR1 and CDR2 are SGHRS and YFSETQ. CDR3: CASSPGLSYEQYF. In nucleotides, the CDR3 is TGCGCCAGCAGCCCAGGACTCTCCTACGAGCAGTACTTC.